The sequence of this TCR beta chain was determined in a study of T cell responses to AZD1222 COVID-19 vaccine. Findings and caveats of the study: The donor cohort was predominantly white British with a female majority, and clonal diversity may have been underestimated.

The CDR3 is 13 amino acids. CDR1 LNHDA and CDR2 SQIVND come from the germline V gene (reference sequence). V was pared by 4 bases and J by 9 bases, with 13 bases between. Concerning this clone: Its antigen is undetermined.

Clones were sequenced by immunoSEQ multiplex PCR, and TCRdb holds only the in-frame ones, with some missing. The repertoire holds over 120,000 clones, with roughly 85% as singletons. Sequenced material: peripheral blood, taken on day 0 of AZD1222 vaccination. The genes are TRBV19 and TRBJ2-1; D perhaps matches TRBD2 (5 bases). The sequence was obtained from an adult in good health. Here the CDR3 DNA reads TGTGCCAGTAGTAGGAGTACCCGGGGTGAGCAGTTCTTC. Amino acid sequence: CASSRSTRGEQFF.